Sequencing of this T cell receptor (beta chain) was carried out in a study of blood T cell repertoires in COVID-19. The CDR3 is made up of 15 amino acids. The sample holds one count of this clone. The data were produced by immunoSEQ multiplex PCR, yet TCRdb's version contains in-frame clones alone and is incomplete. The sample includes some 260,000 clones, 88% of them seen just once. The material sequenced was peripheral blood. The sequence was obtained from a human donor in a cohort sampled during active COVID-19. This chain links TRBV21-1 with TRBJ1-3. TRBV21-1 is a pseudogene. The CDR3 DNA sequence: TGTGCCAGCAGCAAAGAAGCGTCGGAGGAAAACACCATATATTTT. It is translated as CASSKEASEENTIYF.